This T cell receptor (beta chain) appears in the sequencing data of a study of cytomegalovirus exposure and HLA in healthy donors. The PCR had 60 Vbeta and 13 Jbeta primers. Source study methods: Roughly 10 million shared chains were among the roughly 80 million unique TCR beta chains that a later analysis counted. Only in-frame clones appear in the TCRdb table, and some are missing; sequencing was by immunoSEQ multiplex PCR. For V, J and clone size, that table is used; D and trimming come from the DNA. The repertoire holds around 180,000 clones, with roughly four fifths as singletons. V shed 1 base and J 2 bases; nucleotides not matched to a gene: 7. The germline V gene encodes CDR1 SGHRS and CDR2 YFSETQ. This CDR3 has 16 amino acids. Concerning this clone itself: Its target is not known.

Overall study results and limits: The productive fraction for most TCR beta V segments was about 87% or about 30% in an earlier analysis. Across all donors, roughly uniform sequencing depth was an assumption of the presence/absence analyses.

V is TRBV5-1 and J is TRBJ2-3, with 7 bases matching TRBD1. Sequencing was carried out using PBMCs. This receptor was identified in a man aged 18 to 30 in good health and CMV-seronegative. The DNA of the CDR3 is TGCGCCAGCAGCTTGAACGGCAGGGGGACCACAGATACGCAGTATTTT. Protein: CASSLNGRGTTDTQYF.